These 18 T cell receptor beta chains were sequenced from one sample in a study of shared clonotypes between healthy human individuals. Produced via immunoSEQ multiplex PCR; TCRdb's table is partial and in-frame only. The sample carries fewer than 2.5 million clones, 80% to 95% recorded once. Sequencing was performed on naive CD4+ T cells from PBMCs. As for subset: CD45RA+ positively selected. These receptors were obtained from a man aged 18 to 30 in good health. Some clones in this sample may be carry-over from other donors' samples.

V and J are TRBV11-3 and TRBJ2-1; TRBD2 matches 10 bases. From germline, CDR1 is SGHNT and CDR2 YENEEA. The CDR3 is 15 residues long. The junction had 5 bases not matched to a gene; V was cut back by 2 bases and J by 7 bases. CDR3 nucleotides: TGTGCCAGCAGCTTAATGGGACTAGCGTCGAATGAGCAGTTCTTC. Its translation: CASSLMGLASNEQFF. The full variable domain, completed using reference TRBV11-3 and TRBJ2-1, is EAGVVQSPRYKIIEKKQPVAFWCNPISGHNTLYWYLQNLGQGPELLIRYENEEAVDDSQLPKDRFSAERLKGVDSTLKIQPAELGDSAVYLCASSLMGLASNEQFFGPGTRLTVL.

This clone has only one observation. DNA for the CDR3: TGCGCCAGCAGCTCCACAGTTAGCACAGATACGCAGTATTTT. It translates to CASSSTVSTDTQYF. The rearrangement uses TRBV5-1 and TRBJ2-3; D not resolved. Germline CDR1 and CDR2: SGHRS and YFSETQ. The CDR3 has 14 amino acids. V dropped 3 bases and J dropped 0 bases, with 8 bases sitting between them.

The V and J genes are TRBV11-2 and TRBJ1-1; D is ambiguous. The germline CDR1 and CDR2 sequences are SGHAT and FQNNGV. CDR3 length: 15 residues. Trimming left V 1 base short and J 0 bases short, with 9 bases between. The DNA of the CDR3 is TGTGCCAGCAGCTTAGGTGTAGGGCTGAACACTGAAGCTTTCTTT. It encodes CASSLGVGLNTEAFF.

The chain employs TRBV2 and TRBJ1-3; D is unclear. CDR3 length: 13 amino acids. Germline CDR1 and CDR2: SNHLY and FYNNEI. Trimming removed 8 bases at V and 2 bases at J, with 10 bases between. This CDR3 reads CASHREPGNTIYF. Here the CDR3 DNA reads TGTGCCAGCCACCGGGAACCTGGAAACACCATATATTTT.

The V and J genes are TRBV5-1 and TRBJ2-7, with 14 bases identical to TRBD2. Germline loops: CDR1 SGHRS, CDR2 YFSETQ. This CDR3 region has 16 residues. Losses at the gene ends were 4 bases for V and 4 bases for J; bases not matched to a gene: 7. The CDR3 protein is CASSPRTSGGRYEQYF. The DNA of the CDR3 is TGCGCCAGCAGCCCCCGGACTAGCGGGGGGCGATACGAGCAGTACTTC. The full variable domain, completed using reference TRBV5-1 and TRBJ2-7, is KAGVTQTPRYLIKTRGQQVTLSCSPISGHRSVSWYQQTPGQGLQFLFEYFSETQRNKGNFPGRFSGRQFSNSRSEMNVSTLELGDSALYLCASSPRTSGGRYEQYFGPGTRLTVT.

This clone has just one count. This chain connects TRBV4-2 to TRBJ2-3; weak D call: TRBD2 (6 bases). The CDR3 covers 15 residues. Deletions cut 4 bases from V and 1 base from J, with 12 bases between. Per germline, CDR1 LGHNA and CDR2 YNFKEQ. CDR3 in DNA: TGTGCCAGCAGCCGGCCGGGACTCGGCACAGATACGCAGTATTTT. It yields the protein CASSRPGLGTDTQYF.

The CDR3 here is CASSLEGANGYTF. For the CDR3, the DNA is TGCGCCAGCAGCTTAGAGGGGGCAAACGGCTACACCTTC. This chain links TRBV5-1 with TRBJ1-2; 7 nucleotides agree with TRBD1. The CDR3 runs 13 residues. Germline V gives CDR1 SGHRS, CDR2 YFSETQ. Losses at the gene ends were 2 bases for V and 8 bases for J; bases not matched to a gene: 6.

The chain links TRBV5-6 to TRBJ2-7; D may be TRBD1 or TRBD2 (5 bases each). There are 14 residues in the CDR3. The V and J ends lost 4 bases and 4 bases respectively, with 15 bases between them. CDR1 is SGHDT, CDR2 YYEEEE, per germline. CDR3 protein: CASSGTVLWYEQYF. The DNA of the CDR3 is TGTGCCAGCAGCGGGACGGTCCTATGGTACGAGCAGTACTTC.

This chain joins TRBV7-2 and TRBJ1-2, with D uncertain. Germline V lookup: CDR1 SGHTA, CDR2 FQGNSA. Trimming cost V 1 base and J 0 bases, with 9 bases left between them. CDR3 size: 15 residues. The CDR3 here is CASSLVWSSNYGYTF. The CDR3, as DNA: TGTGCCAGCAGCTTAGTCTGGAGTTCTAACTATGGCTACACCTTC. The full variable domain, with the rest looked up from reference TRBV7-2 and TRBJ1-2, is GAGVSQSPSNKVTEKGKDVELRCDPISGHTALYWYRQSLGQGLEFLIYFQGNSAPDKSGLPSDRFSAERTGGSVSTLTIQRTQQEDSAVYLCASSLVWSSNYGYTFGSGTRLTVV.

V usage is TRBV6-1 and J usage is TRBJ1-3; D not certain. The CDR3 is 16 residues long. In germline, CDR1 is MNHNS, CDR2 SASEGT. Deletions cut 4 bases from V and 0 bases from J, with 13 bases between. The CDR3 sequence is CASSVGQPSSGNTIYF. The CDR3 nucleotides read TGTGCCAGCAGTGTTGGGCAGCCGAGCTCTGGAAACACCATATATTTT.

V usage is TRBV2 and J usage is TRBJ1-4, with D maybe TRBD1 (5 bases). The CDR3 has 14 amino acids. Germline lookup yields CDR1 SNHLY and CDR2 FYNNEI. Trimming shortened V by 3 bases and J by 8 bases, and 13 bases separated the two germline ends. The DNA of the CDR3 is TGTGCCAGCAGTGAGTTGACAGCTCACGAAAAACTGTTTTTT. Translated, it gives CASSELTAHEKLFF. Full variable domain (missing parts from reference TRBV2 and TRBJ1-4): EPEVTQTPSHQVTQMGQEVILRCVPISNHLYFYWYRQILGQKVEFLVSFYNNEISEKSEIFDDQFSVERPDGSNFTLKIRSTKLEDSAMYFCASSELTAHEKLFFGSGTQLSVL.

The chain is built from TRBV4-1 and TRBJ2-7; no reliable D call. This CDR3 spans 13 amino acids. Germline assignment: CDR1 MGHRA and CDR2 YSYEKL. The ends were cut back, 5 bases at V and 2 bases at J, with 10 bases in the middle. In DNA, the CDR3 is TGCGCCAGCAGCGCAGGTTTTCCCTACGAGCAGTACTTC. It specifies CASSAGFPYEQYF.

As for this clone: Other DNA sequences in the same sample also yield this CDR3. The rearrangement joins TRBV18 to TRBJ2-7; D is ambiguous. CDR3 length: 13 amino acids. Germline CDR1 reads KGHSH; CDR2 reads LQKENI. V was cut by 0 bases and J by 5 bases, with 8 bases left in between. CDR3 loop: CASSPPSADEQYF. The CDR3 DNA sequence: TGTGCCAGCTCACCACCCAGCGCGGACGAGCAGTACTTC.

The chain joins TRBV4-2 to TRBJ2-7; D is unclear. CDR1 LGHNA and CDR2 YNFKEQ come from the germline V gene. The CDR3 totals 15 residues. Trimming stripped 0 bases from V and 2 bases from J, with 11 bases between. The CDR3 DNA follows: TGTGCCAGCAGCCAAGATGGCAGAACCACCTACGAGCAGTACTTC. Translating gives CASSQDGRTTYEQYF.

V usage is TRBV27 and J usage is TRBJ2-1; 7 bases map to TRBD2. The J segment lost 5 bases and the V segment lost 5 bases, leaving 12 bases of the junction unmatched. Germline CDR1 reads MNHEY; CDR2 reads SMNVEV (reference sequence). The CDR3 sequence is 16 residues long. The CDR3 protein is CASSPRAGVADNEQFF. CDR3 sequence (DNA): TGTGCCAGCAGTCCTAGGGCGGGGGTAGCGGACAATGAGCAGTTCTTC.

Concerning this clone itself: The sample contains more than one DNA sequence encoding this CDR3. This chain connects TRBV28 to TRBJ1-1; TRBD1 is a possible D gene (5 bases). CDR1 is MDHEN, CDR2 SYDVKM, per germline. Trimming stripped 6 bases from V and 5 bases from J, with 7 bases between. The CDR3 is 11 amino acids. The CDR3 reads CASSRATEAFF. The CDR3 DNA reads TGTGCCAGCAGCAGGGCGACTGAAGCTTTCTTT.

This clone was picked up one time. CDR3 DNA: TGTGCCAGCAGCCCGAGGGGGAGGGGTGGGGAGACCCAGTACTTC. Its translation: CASSPRGRGGETQYF. The genes are TRBV2 and TRBJ2-5; the D gene is possibly TRBD2 (7 bases). This CDR3 has 15 residues. Trimming left V 6 bases short and J 5 bases short, with 19 bases between. The V gene's germline CDR1 is SNHLY and CDR2 FYNNEI.

The chain links TRBV9 to TRBJ1-5; D remains unclear. CDR1 is SGDLS and CDR2 is YYNGEE in the germline V gene. The CDR3 is made up of 15 amino acids. V dropped 3 bases and J dropped 5 bases, with 15 bases sitting between them. The CDR3 spells CASSARGGSDQPQHF. The CDR3 bases are TGTGCCAGCAGCGCCAGAGGCGGGAGCGATCAGCCCCAGCATTTT.